Included here is one TCR beta chain sequence, with context. These data originate in a study of blood T cell repertoires in COVID-19. Germline values: CDR1 SGHRS, CDR2 YFSETQ. The CDR3 length is 15 residues. V shed 2 bases and J 0 bases; nucleotides not matched to a gene: 2. The protocol was immunoSEQ multiplex PCR, while the TCRdb copy is restricted to in-frame clones and leaves out a portion. The sample yields around 220,000 clones, approximately 86% seen once. V and J are TRBV5-1 and TRBJ2-1; 7 positions agree with TRBD1. This receptor was identified in a woman in her 30s with acute COVID-19. Sequences were obtained from PBMCs or T cells enriched from blood (not recorded which). For the CDR3, the DNA is TGCGCCAGCAGCTTTGGGACAGCCTCCTACAATGAGCAGTTCTTC. Residues: CASSFGTASYNEQFF.